A single sample gave rise to the 13 T cell receptor beta chains below, sequenced in a study of shared clonotypes between healthy human individuals. Measured with immunoSEQ multiplex PCR; TCRdb has only the in-frame clones, and not every one. The sample comprises 300,000 to 400,000 clones, around 90% of which are singletons, and 15% to 20% rests with the top ten. Source material: memory CD8+ T cells sorted from blood. Subset denoted: CD45RO+ cells pooled with CCR7-negative TemRA cells. These receptors were collected from a man aged 18 to 30 in good health.

The chain is built from TRBV30 and TRBJ2-5, with D possibly TRBD2 on 6 matching bases. The better agreement between TRBJ2-7 and the DNA end casts doubt on the J call. There are 14 residues in the CDR3. Germline CDR1 is GTSNPN and CDR2 is SVGIG (reference sequence). The CDR3 DNA reads as TGTGCCTGGCAATCGGGCGGAGGGGCCTACGAGCAGTACTTC. It codes for CAWQSGGGAYEQYF.

The gene calls are TRBV2 and TRBJ2-7, with 7 bases identical to TRBD2. The V and J ends lost 7 bases and 3 bases, in that order; junction bases with no gene match: 6. The length of the CDR3 is 13 residues. CDR1 and CDR2 (germline): SNHLY, FYNNEI. CDR3 DNA: TGTGCCAGCACGGGACTACCGCTCTACGAGCAGTACTTC. It encodes CASTGLPLYEQYF. Using reference TRBV2 and TRBJ2-7 for the parts outside the CDR3, the full variable domain is EPEVTQTPSHQVTQMGQEVILRCVPISNHLYFYWYRQILGQKVEFLVSFYNNEISEKSEIFDDQFSVERPDGSNFTLKIRSTKLEDSAMYFCASTGLPLYEQYFGPGTRLTVT.

V and J are TRBV6-5 and TRBJ2-2, with 7 bases aligning to TRBD1. V was clipped by 6 bases and J by 7 bases; unmatched bases: 5. The germline CDR1 and CDR2 sequences are MNHEY and SVGAGI. This CDR3 comprises 13 residues. For the CDR3, the DNA is TGTGCCAGCAGGGTGACAGGGATCGGGGAGCTGTTTTTT. Protein: CASRVTGIGELFF.

CDR3 region: CASSQVETGTTIGNTIYF. As DNA, the CDR3 is TGCGCCAGCAGCCAAGTGGAAACAGGGACGACAATAGGAAACACCATATATTTT. The chain joins TRBV4-1 to TRBJ1-3, with D possibly matching TRBD1 (6 bases). The V gene lost 1 base and the J gene lost 4 bases, with 20 bases spanning the gap. The CDR3 has 18 residues. CDR1 MGHRA and CDR2 YSYEKL come from the germline V gene.

The V and J genes are TRBV2 and TRBJ1-2; D may be TRBD1 (5 bases). CDR1 is SNHLY and CDR2 is FYNNEI in the germline V gene. The CDR3 length is 14 residues. V was shortened by 10 bases and J by 1 base, with 16 bases between the two germline ends. The CDR3 nucleotides are TGTGCCACCCATATACAGGTCTTTAACTATGGCTACACCTTC. This encodes CATHIQVFNYGYTF.

J is TRBJ2-2 and V is TRBV14; 9 nucleotides match TRBD1. Germline lookup yields CDR1 SGHDN and CDR2 FVKESK. J gave up 0 bases and V 3 bases, and 14 bases lay outside the gene matches. The CDR3 is made up of 20 amino acids. Here the CDR3 reads CASSHSPGTGSITNTGELFF. DNA for the CDR3: TGTGCCAGCAGCCATTCCCCCGGGACAGGGAGTATTACGAACACCGGGGAGCTGTTTTTT.

This chain connects TRBV11-2 to TRBJ2-6, with D perhaps TRBD2 (5 bases). V dropped 1 base and J dropped 2 bases, with 9 bases sitting between them. CDR3 length equals 16 residues. Looked up from germline, CDR1 is SGHAT and CDR2 is FQNNGV. The CDR3 region has the DNA TGTGCCAGCAGCTTAGGCCCGGGGACTGGGGCCAACGTCCTGACTTTC. Translated: CASSLGPGTGANVLTF.

The CDR3 region has the DNA TGTGCCAGCAGCTTAGCCACACTGGACCGTAACACTGAAGCTTTCTTT. Amino acid sequence: CASSLATLDRNTEAFF. This chain uses TRBV11-2 with TRBJ1-1; D call uncertain. V lost 1 base and J lost 2, with 14 bases in between. The CDR3 sequence is 16 residues long. Germline assignment: CDR1 SGHAT and CDR2 FQNNGV.

This chain uses TRBV11-2 with TRBJ2-5, with D perhaps TRBD1 (7 bases). The CDR3 runs 15 residues. The germline gives CDR1 SGHAT, CDR2 FQNNGV. V lost 5 bases to trimming and J lost 4 bases, with 17 bases between them. The CDR3 nucleotides read TGTGCCAGCAGCCCAGCTTACAGGGGAGGAGAGACCCAGTACTTC. This translates into CASSPAYRGGETQYF.

V usage is TRBV9 and J usage is TRBJ2-2; D not certain. The ends were cut back, 2 bases at V and 0 bases at J, with 5 bases in the middle. The CDR3 has 14 amino acids. Germline CDR1 reads SGDLS; CDR2 reads YYNGEE. CDR3 DNA sequence: TGTGCCAGCAGCGTCTTTGCGAACACCGGGGAGCTGTTTTTT. Its protein is CASSVFANTGELFF.

This clone has only one observation. The chain has TRBV4-1 and TRBJ2-7; 7 bases match TRBD2. V shed 4 bases, J shed 2 bases, and the junction held 5 bases outside the gene matches. Germline loops: CDR1 MGHRA, CDR2 YSYEKL. CDR3 size: 14 residues. In DNA, the CDR3 is TGCGCCAGCAGCCCCTTGGGGACTACCTACGAGCAGTACTTC. It codes for CASSPLGTTYEQYF.

The chain combines TRBV28 with TRBJ1-2, with D maybe TRBD1 (5 bases). The germline V gene has CDR1 MDHEN and CDR2 SYDVKM. The CDR3 consists of 14 residues. The V end lost 3 bases, the J end lost 4 bases, and 12 bases lay between the germline ends. CDR3 DNA: TGTGCCAGCAGTTTCCGGACACTAAGCTATGGCTACACCTTC. Translation: CASSFRTLSYGYTF.

The chain is built from TRBV10-3 and TRBJ2-2, with 11 bases matching TRBD1. V gave up 4 bases and J gave up 5 bases; unmatched junction bases: 3. Germline loops: CDR1 ENHRY, CDR2 SYGVKD. The CDR3 runs to 15 residues. The CDR3 is CAISVGDRGTGELFF. The DNA of the CDR3 is TGTGCCATCAGTGTAGGGGACAGGGGGACCGGGGAGCTGTTTTTT.